This TCR beta chain was recovered during a study of T cells in Graves' hyperthyroidism and ophthalmopathy. Across the whole study: Sampling of peripheral blood happened at initial diagnosis, prior to any treatment.

Whole-study results and caveats: Ophthalmopathy was identified by the model a median approximately six months ahead of onset.

Amplified regions were TCR beta CDR3 sequences from RNA transcripts. HTBI primers were the set used in a first-round RT-PCR of the TCR CDR3. TCRdb passed the multiplex PCR reads through MiXCR, listing each CDR3 protein once. This repertoire shows roughly 530,000 distinct CDR3 sequences, 17% found once; its top ten account for around 17%. This clonotype came up many times. The antigen remains unidentified. V lost 6 bases, J lost 4 bases, and 13 bases lay in between. Looked up from germline, CDR1 is SNHLY and CDR2 is FYNNEI. The CDR3 consists of 14 residues. The rearrangement joins TRBV2 to TRBJ1-5; D unclear. This sequence originates from a woman aged 18-30 years with Graves' ophthalmopathy. The sample was blood. The CDR3: CASRIRTGNQPQHF. The CDR3 DNA is TGTGCCAGCAGGATTAGGACGGGTAATCAGCCCCAGCATTTT.